This T cell receptor beta chain derives from a study of post-analysis software for immune sequencing data. Study-level background: Both relapsing-remitting and secondary progressive multiple sclerosis featured among the disease courses, as did progressive-relapsing multiple sclerosis. Whole-study findings and limits: Strong co-clustering by F measure was evident for samples that had been prepared in the same batch. The five TRBV segments detected at higher frequency in patients than in controls included TRBV5-6, TRBV5-1 and TRBV20-1.

With regard to this clonotype: No antigen is known for it.

Trimming left V 6 bases short and J 4 bases short, with 21 bases between. The CDR3 consists of 15 residues. The V gene's germline CDR1 is DFQATT and CDR2 SNEGSKA (reference sequence). Carried by the TCR beta cDNA libraries were unique molecular identifiers. TCRdb passed the PCR reads through MiXCR, listing each CDR3 protein once. The sample holds approximately 570,000 distinct CDR3 sequences, roughly 45% seen once. The chain has TRBV20-1 and TRBJ2-5; no definite D call. This clonotype originated in a girl aged 10 to 17 with multiple sclerosis. Sample: blood. CDR3 coding DNA: TGCAGTGCGAGGAGACGGCTCGGCAGTCGAGAGACCCAGTACTTC. It yields the protein CSARRRLGSRETQYF.